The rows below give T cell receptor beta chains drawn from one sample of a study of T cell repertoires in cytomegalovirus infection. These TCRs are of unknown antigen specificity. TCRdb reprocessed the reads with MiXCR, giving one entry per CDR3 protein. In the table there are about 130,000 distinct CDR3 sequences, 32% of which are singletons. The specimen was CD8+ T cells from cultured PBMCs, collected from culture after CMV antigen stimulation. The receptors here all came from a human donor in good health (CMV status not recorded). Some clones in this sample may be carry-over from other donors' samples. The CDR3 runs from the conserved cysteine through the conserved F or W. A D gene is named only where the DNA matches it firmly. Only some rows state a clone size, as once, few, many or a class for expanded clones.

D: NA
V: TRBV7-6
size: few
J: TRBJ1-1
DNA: TGTGCCAGCAGCCCAGCCCCGAGTGTCATGAACACTGAAGCTTTCTTT
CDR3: CASSPAPSVMNTEAFF

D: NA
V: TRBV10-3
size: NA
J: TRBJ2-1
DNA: TGTGCCATCAGTGAGCCTTCCGAAACTAGTTGGCTCTACAATGAGCAGTTCTTC
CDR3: CAISEPSETSWLYNEQFF

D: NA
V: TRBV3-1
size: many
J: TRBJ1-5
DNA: TGTGCCAGCAGCCAGGGACGGTGGAACGATCAGCCCCAGCATTTT
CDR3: CASSQGRWNDQPQHF

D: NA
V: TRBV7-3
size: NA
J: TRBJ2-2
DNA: TGTGCCAGCAGCAAAATCTTCCAGGGAGGGGAGCTGTTTTTT
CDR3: CASSKIFQGGELFF

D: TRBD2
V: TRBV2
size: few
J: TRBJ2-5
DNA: TGTGCCAGCACCTGGACTAGCGGGGGAGGTGAGACCCAGTACTTC
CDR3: CASTWTSGGGETQYF

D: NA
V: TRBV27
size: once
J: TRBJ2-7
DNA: TGTGCCAGCAGTTCTCAGGGGGACTTCGAGCAGTACTTC
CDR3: CASSSQGDFEQYF

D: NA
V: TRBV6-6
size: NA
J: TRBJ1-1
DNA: TGTGCCAGCAGTACCGCAGGGGAAATGAACACTGAAGCTTTCTTT
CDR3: CASSTAGEMNTEAFF

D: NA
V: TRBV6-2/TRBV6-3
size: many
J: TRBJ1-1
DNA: TGTGCCAGCAGTTACGCGACTGTGAACACTGAAGCTTTCTTT
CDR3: CASSYATVNTEAFF

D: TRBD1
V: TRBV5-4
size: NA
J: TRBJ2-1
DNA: TGTGCCAGCAGCGCGCTGACAGGGGGCTTAAATGAGCAGTTCTTC
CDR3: CASSALTGGLNEQFF

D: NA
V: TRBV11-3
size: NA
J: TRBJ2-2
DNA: TGTGCCAGCAGCTCCTGGGGGCGAGAGTCCGGGGAGCTGTTTTTT
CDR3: CASSSWGRESGELFF

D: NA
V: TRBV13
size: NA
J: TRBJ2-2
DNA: TGTGCCAGCAGCCTCCTTCCCGGGGAGCTGTTTTTT
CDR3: CASSLLPGELFF

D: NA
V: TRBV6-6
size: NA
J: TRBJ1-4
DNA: TGTGCCGGCTCCCTGGGTGGTTTTGAAAAACTGTTTTTT
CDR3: CAGSLGGFEKLFF

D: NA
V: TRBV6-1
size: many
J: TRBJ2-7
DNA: TGTGCCAGCAGTGAGGGATTCGGGACAAGTCAGGGCTACGAGCAGTACTTC
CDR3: CASSEGFGTSQGYEQYF

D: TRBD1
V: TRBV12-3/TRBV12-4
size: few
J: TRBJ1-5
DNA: TGTGCCAGTGGTATAACAGGGGGAAACCAGCCCCAGCATTTT
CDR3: CASGITGGNQPQHF

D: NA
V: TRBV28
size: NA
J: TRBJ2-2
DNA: TGTGCCAGCAGTACCGTGGATCTGAACACCGGGGAGCTGTTTTTT
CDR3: CASSTVDLNTGELFF

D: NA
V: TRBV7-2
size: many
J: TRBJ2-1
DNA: TGTGCCAGCAGCTTAGCGGGGGAGTACCACAATGAGCAGTTCTTC
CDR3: CASSLAGEYHNEQFF

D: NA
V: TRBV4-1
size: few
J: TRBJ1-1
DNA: TGCGCCAGCAGCCCGGGGGGAGTGGAAGCTTTCTTT
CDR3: CASSPGGVEAFF

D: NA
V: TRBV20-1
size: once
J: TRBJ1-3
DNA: TGCAGTGCTAGTGGGATAGAGGCAAGGTCTGGAAACACCATATATTTT
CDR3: CSASGIEARSGNTIYF

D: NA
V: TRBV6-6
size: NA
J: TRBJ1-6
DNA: TGTGCCAGCGAGGACGCTAGCTCCTATAATTCACCCCTCCACTTT
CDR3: CASEDASSYNSPLHF

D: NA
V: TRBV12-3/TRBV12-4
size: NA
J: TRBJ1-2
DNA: TGTGCCAGCAGTTTATCTGAAAGCTATGGCTACACCTTC
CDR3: CASSLSESYGYTF

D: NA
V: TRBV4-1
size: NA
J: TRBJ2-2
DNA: TGCGCCAGCAGCCAATGGGGGAGAGCAGAGAACACCGGGGAGCTGTTTTTT
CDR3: CASSQWGRAENTGELFF

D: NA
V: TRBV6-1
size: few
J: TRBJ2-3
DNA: TGTGCCAGCAGTGAGGACAGCTCAGATACGCAGTATTTT
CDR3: CASSEDSSDTQYF

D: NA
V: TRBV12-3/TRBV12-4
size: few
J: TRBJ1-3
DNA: TGTGCCAGCATCAACGGAGATGGAAACACCATATATTTT
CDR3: CASINGDGNTIYF

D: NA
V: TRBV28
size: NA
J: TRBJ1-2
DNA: TGTGCCAGCAGTCGACAGAGCACCTATGGCTACACCTTC
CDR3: CASSRQSTYGYTF

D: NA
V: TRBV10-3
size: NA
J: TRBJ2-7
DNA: TGTGCCATCAAGTCCGGGACCCAACTAGGGGAGCAGTACTTC
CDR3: CAIKSGTQLGEQYF

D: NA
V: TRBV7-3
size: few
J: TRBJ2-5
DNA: TGTGCCAGCAGCCCGCATAGGGGTGAGACCCAGTACTTC
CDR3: CASSPHRGETQYF

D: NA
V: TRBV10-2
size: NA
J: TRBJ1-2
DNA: TGCGCCAGCATGGGCTATGGCTACACCTTC
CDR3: CASMGYGYTF

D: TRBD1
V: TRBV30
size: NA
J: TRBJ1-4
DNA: TGTGCCTGGAGACGACAGGGCCTTAATGAAAAACTGTTTTTT
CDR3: CAWRRQGLNEKLFF

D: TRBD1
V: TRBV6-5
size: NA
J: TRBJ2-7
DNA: TGTGCCAGCGGGCAAGGCCGACAGGGATCCTACGAGCAGTACTTC
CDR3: CASGQGRQGSYEQYF

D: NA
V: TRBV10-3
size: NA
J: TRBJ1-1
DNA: TGTGCCATCAGTGAGGGGGCCTCATGGCGGGCAGCTAACACTGAAGCTTTCTTT
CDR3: CAISEGASWRAANTEAFF

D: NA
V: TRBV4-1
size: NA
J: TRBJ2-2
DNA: TGCGCCAGCAGCCAAGATCCGGGGATGGCCGGGGAGCTGTTTTTT
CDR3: CASSQDPGMAGELFF

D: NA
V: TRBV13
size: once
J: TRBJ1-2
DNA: TGTGCCAGCAGCCAGCGGGGTGGCGAGCGGGTCGATGGCTACACCTTC
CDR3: CASSQRGGERVDGYTF

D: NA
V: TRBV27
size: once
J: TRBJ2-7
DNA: TGTGCCAGCAGCCCGCTAAGGGGGGTCGGCTACGAGCAGTACTTC
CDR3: CASSPLRGVGYEQYF

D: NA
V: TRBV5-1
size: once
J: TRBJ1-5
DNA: TGCGCCAGCAGCTTGGAGTCCGGTCCGGGTCAGCCCCAGCATTTT
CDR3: CASSLESGPGQPQHF

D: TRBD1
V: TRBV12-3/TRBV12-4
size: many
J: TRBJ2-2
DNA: TGTGCCAGCAGCCCTTACCAGACAGGGGTTGCCGGGGAGCTGTTTTTT
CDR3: CASSPYQTGVAGELFF

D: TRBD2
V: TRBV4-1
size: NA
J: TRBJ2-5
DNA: TGCGCCAGCAGCACCCTGGGACTAGCGGGGGGAACCCAGTACTTC
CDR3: CASSTLGLAGGTQYF

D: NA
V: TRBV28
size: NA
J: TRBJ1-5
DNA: TGTGCCAGCACCTTAGAGGGTGAGGGCAATCAGCCCCAGCATTTT
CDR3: CASTLEGEGNQPQHF

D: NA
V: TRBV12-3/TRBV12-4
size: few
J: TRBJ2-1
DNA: TGTGCCAGCAGTTTAGGGGGGAGTAGTCTAAATGAGCAGTTCTTC
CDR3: CASSLGGSSLNEQFF